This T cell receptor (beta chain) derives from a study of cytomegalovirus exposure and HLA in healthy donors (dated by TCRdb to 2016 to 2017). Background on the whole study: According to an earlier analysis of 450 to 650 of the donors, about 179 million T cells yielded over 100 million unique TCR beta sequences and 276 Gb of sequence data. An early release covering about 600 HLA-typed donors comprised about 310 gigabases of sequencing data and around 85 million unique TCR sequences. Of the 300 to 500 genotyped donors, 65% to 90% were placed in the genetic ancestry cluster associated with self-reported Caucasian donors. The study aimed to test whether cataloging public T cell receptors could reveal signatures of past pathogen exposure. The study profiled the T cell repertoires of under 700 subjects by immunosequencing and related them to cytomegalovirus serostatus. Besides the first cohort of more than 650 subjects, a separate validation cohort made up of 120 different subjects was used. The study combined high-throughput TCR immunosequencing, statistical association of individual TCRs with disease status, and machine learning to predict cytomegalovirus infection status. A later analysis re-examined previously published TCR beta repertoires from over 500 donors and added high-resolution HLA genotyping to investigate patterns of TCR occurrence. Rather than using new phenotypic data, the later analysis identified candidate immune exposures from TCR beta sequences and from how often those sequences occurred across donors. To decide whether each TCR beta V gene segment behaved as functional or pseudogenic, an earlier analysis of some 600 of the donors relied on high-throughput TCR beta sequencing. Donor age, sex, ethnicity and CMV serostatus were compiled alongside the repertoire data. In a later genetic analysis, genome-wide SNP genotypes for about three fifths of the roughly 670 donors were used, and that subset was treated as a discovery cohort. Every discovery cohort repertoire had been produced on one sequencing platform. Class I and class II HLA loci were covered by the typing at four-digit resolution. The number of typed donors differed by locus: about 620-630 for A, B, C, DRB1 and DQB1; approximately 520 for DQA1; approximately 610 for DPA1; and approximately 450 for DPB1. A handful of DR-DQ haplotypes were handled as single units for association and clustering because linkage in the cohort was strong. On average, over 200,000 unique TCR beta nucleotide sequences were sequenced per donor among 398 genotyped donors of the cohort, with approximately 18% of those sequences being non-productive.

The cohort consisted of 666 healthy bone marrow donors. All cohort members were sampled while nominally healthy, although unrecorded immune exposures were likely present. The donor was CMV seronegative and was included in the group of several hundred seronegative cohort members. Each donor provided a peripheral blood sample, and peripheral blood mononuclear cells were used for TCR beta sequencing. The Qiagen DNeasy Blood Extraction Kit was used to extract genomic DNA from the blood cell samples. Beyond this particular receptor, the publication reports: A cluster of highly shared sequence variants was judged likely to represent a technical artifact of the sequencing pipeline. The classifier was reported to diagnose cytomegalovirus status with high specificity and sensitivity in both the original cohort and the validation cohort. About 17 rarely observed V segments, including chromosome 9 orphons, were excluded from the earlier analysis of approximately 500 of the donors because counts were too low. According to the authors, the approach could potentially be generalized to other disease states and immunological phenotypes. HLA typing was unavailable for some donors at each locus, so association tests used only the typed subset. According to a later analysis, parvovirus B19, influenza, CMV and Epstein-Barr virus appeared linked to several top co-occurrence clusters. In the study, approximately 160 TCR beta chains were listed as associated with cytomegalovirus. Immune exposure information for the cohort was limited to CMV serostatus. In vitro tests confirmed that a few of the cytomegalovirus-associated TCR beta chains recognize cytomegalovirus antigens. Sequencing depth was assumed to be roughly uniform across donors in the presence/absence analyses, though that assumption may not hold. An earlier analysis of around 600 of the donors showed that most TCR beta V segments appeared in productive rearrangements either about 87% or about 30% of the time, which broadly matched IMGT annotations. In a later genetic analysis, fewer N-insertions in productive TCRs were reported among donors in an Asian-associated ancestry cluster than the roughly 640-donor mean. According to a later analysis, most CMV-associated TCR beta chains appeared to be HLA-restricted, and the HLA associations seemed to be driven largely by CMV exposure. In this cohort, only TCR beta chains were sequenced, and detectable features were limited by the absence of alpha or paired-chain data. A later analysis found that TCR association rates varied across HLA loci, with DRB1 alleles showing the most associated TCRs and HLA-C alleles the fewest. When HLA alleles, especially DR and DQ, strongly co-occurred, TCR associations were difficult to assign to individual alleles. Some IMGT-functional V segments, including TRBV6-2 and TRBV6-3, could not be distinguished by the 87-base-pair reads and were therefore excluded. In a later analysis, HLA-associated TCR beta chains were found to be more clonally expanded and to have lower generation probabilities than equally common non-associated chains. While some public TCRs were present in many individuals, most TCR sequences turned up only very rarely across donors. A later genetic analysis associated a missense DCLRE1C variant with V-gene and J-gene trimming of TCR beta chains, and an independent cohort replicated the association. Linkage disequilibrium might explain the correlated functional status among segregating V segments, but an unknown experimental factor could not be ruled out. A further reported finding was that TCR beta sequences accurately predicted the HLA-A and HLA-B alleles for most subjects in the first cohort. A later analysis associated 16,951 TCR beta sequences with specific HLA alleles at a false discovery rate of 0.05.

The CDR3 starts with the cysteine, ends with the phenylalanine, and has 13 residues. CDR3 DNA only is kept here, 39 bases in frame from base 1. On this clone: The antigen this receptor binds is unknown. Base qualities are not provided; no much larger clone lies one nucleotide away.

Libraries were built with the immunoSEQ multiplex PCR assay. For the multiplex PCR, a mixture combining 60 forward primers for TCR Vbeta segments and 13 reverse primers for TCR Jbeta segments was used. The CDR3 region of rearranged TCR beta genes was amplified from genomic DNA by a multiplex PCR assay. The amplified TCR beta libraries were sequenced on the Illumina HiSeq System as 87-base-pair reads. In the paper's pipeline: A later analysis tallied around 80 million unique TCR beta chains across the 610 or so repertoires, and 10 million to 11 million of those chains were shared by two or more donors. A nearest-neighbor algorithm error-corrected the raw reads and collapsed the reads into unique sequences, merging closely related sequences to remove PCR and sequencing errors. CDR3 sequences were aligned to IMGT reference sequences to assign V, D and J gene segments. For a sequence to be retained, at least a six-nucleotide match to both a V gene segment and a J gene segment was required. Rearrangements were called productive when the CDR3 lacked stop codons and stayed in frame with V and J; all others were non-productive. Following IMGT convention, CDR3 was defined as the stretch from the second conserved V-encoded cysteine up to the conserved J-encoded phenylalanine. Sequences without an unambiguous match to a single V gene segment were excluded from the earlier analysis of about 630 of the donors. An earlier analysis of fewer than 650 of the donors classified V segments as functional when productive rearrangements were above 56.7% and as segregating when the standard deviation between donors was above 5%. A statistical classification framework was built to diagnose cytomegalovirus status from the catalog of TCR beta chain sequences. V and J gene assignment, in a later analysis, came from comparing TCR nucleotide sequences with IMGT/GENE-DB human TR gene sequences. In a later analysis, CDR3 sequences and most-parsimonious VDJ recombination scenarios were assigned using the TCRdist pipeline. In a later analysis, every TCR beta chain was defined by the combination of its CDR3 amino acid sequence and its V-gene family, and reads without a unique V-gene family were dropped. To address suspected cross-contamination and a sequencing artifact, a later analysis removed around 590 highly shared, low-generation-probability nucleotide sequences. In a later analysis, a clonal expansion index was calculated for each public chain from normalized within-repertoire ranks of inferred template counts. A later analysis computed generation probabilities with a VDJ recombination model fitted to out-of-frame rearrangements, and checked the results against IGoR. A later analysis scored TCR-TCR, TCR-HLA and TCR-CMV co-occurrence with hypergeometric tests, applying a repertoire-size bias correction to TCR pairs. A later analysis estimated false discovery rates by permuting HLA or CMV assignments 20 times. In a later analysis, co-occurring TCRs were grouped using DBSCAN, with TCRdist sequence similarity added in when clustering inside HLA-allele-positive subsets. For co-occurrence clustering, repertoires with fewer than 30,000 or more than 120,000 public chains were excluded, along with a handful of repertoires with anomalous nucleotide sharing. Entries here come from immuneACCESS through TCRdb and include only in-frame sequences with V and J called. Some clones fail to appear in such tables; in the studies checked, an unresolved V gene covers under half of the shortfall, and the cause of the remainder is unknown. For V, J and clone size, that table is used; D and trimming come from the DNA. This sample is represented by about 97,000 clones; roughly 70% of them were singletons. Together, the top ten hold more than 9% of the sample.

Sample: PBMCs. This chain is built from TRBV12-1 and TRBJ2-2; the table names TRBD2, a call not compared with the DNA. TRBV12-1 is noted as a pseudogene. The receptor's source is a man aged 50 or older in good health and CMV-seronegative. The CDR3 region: CASSSGSCGELFF. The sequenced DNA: TGTGCCAGCAGCTCGGGGAGTTGCGGGGAGCTGTTTTTT.